Listed below are T cell receptor beta chains from one sample, sequenced in a study of blood T cell repertoires in COVID-19. Clones were read by immunoSEQ multiplex PCR, and TCRdb kept only the in-frame ones, dropping some. The sample records roughly 350,000 clones, approximately 92% being singletons. Sequenced input: PBMCs or T cells enriched from blood (not recorded which). The receptors were sampled from a woman in her thirties who had recovered from COVID-19. Both conserved end residues are part of each CDR3. The order of the fields is J gene, clone size, D gene, V gene, CDR3 protein, CDR3 DNA. The D gene is left open where the match is weak. The size entry is marked missing in some rows and otherwise reads once, few, many or a size class.

>TRBJ2-7|-|TRBD2|TRBV6-2/TRBV6-3
CASSLAGGSYEQYF
TGTGCCAGCAGCCTAGCGGGAGGATCCTACGAGCAGTACTTC
>TRBJ2-7|-|-|TRBV28
CASSPTPGYEQYF
TGTGCCAGCAGTCCAACCCCGGGCTACGAGCAGTACTTC
>TRBJ2-2|-|-|TRBV7-9
CASSLVALGANTGELFF
TGTGCCAGCAGCTTAGTGGCCCTAGGGGCGAACACCGGGGAGCTGTTTTTT
>TRBJ2-1|once|TRBD2|TRBV27
CASTGGDSGRATVNEQFF
TGTGCCAGCACGGGAGGGGATAGCGGGAGGGCCACGGTGAATGAGCAGTTCTTC
>TRBJ2-6|-|-|TRBV7-9
CATLFESPGANVLTF
TGTGCCACCCTATTTGAATCCCCTGGGGCCAACGTCCTGACTTTC
>TRBJ2-2|-|-|TRBV28
CASSLGATNTGELFF
TGTGCCAGCAGTTTAGGGGCCACGAACACCGGGGAGCTGTTTTTT
>TRBJ1-2|-|-|TRBV6-5
CASSYDLRGYTF
TGTGCCAGCAGTTACGACTTGCGGGGCTACACCTTC
>TRBJ1-1|-|-|TRBV11-3
CASSLTTGWGSEAFF
TGTGCCAGCAGCTTAACAACGGGATGGGGTTCTGAAGCTTTCTTT
>TRBJ1-3|-|TRBD1|TRBV4-1
CASSQGPGQGNTIYF
TGCGCCAGCAGCCAAGGGCCGGGACAGGGTAACACCATATATTTT
>TRBJ1-1|-|-|TRBV7-2
CASSLGPGGNTEAFF
TGTGCCAGCAGCTTAGGCCCAGGTGGGAACACTGAAGCTTTCTTT
>TRBJ2-7|-|-|TRBV28
CASSSGYEQYF
TGTGCCAGCTCTTCCGGTTACGAGCAGTACTTC